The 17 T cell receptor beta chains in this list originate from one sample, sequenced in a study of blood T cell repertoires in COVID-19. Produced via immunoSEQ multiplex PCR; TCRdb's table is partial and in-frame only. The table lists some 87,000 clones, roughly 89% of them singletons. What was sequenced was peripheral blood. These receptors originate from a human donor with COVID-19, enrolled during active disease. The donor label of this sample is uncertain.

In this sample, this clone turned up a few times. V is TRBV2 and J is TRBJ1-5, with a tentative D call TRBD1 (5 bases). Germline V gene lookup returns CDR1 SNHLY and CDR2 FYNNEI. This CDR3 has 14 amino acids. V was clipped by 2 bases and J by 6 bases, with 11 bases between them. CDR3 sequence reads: CASSEQGTIQPQHF. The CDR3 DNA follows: TGTGCCAGCAGTGAACAGGGTACAATTCAGCCCCAGCATTTT.

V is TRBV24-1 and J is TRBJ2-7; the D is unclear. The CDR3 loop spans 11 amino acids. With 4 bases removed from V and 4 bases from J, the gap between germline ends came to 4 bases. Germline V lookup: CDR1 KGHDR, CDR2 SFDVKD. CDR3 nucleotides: TGTGCCACCAGTGACCCGTACGAGCAGTACTTC. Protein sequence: CATSDPYEQYF.

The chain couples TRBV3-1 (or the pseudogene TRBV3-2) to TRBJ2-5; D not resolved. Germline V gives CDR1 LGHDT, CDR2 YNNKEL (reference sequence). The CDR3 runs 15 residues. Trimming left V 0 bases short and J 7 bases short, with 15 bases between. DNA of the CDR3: TGTGCCAGCAGCCAAGAGCGCGGCCGGAGAGGGACCCAGTACTTC. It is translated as CASSQERGRRGTQYF.

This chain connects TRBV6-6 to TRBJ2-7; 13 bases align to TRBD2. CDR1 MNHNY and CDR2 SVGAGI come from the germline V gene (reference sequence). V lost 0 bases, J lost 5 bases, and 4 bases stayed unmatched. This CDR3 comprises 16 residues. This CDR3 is CASSYSRTSGRHEQYF. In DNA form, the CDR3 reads TGTGCCAGCAGTTACTCCAGGACTAGCGGGAGACACGAGCAGTACTTC.

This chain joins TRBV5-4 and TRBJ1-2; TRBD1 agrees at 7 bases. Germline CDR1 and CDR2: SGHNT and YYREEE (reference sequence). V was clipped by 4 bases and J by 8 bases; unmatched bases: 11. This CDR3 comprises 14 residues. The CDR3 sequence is CASSPRTGSGGYTF. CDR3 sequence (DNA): TGTGCCAGCAGCCCGAGGACAGGAAGTGGCGGCTACACCTTC.

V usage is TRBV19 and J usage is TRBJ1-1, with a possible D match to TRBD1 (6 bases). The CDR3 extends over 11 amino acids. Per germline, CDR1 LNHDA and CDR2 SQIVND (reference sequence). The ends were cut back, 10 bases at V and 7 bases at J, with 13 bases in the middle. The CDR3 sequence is CATTQDSEAFF. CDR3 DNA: TGTGCCACCACACAGGACAGTGAAGCTTTCTTT. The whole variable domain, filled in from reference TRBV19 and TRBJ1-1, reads DGGITQSPKYLFRKEGQNVTLSCEQNLNHDAMYWYRQDPGQGLRLIYYSQIVNDFQKGDIAEGYSVSREKKESFPLTVTSAQKNPTAFYLCATTQDSEAFFGQGTRLTVV.

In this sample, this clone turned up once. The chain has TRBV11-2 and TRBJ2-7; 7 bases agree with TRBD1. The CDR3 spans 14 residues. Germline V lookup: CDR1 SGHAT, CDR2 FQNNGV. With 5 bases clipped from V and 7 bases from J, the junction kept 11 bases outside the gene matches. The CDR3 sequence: CASSKIQGPREQYF. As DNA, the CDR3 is TGTGCCAGCAGCAAAATACAGGGGCCAAGGGAGCAGTACTTC.

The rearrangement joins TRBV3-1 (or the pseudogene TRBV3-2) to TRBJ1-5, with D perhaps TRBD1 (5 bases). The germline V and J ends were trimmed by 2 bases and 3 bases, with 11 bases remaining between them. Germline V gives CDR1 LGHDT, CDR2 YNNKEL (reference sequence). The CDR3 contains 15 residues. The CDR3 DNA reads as TGTGCCAGCAGCCAAATGCCAGGGAACAATCAGCCCCAGCATTTT. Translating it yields CASSQMPGNNQPQHF.

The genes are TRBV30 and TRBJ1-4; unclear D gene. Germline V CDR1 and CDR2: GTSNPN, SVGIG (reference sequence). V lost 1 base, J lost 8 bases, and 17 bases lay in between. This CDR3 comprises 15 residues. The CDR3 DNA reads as TGTGCCTGGAGTGGACCGCAAGCGATAAAAGAAAAACTGTTTTTT. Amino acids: CAWSGPQAIKEKLFF.

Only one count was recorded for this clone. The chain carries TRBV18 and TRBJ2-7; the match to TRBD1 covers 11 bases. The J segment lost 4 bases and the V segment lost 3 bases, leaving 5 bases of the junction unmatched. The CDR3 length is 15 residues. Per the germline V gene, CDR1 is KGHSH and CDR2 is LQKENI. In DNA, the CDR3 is TGTGCCAGCTCACCTTCCGGGACAGGGGGATACGAGCAGTACTTC. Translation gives CASSPSGTGGYEQYF. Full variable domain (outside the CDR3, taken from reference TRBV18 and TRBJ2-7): NAGVMQNPRHLVRRRGQEARLRCSPMKGHSHVYWYRQLPEEGLKFMVYLQKENIIDESGMPKERFSAEFPKEGPSILRIQQVVRGDSAAYFCASSPSGTGGYEQYFGPGTRLTVT.

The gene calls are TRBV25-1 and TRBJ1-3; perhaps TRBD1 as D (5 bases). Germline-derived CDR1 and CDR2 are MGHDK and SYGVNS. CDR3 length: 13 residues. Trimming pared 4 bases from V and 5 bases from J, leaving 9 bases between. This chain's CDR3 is CASSVGARNTIYF. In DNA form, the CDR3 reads TGTGCCAGCAGTGTAGGGGCCAGAAACACCATATATTTT. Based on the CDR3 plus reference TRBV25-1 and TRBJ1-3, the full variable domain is EADIYQTPRYLVIGTGKKITLECSQTMGHDKMYWYQQDPGMELHLIHYSYGVNSTEKGDLSSESTVSRIRTEHFPLTLESARPSHTSQYLCASSVGARNTIYFGEGSWLTVV.

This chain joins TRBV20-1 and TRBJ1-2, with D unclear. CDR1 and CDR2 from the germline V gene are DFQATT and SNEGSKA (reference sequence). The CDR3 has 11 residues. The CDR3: CGGDLYNGYTF. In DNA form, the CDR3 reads TGCGGCGGGGATCTCTATAATGGCTACACCTTC.

In DNA form, the CDR3 reads TGCGCCAGCAGCTCCGGAGAGGGAGAGACCCAGTACTTC. This encodes CASSSGEGETQYF. This chain uses TRBV5-1 with TRBJ2-5; a possible D gene is TRBD2 (5 bases). The CDR3 has 13 amino acids. The germline V and J ends were trimmed by 3 bases and 4 bases, with 10 bases remaining between them. Germline loops: CDR1 SGHRS, CDR2 YFSETQ.

The CDR3 protein is CASSVGAGVSYNEQFF. For the CDR3, the DNA is TGTGCCAGCAGCGTAGGAGCGGGAGTCTCCTACAATGAGCAGTTCTTC. The genes are TRBV9 and TRBJ2-1, with 8 bases lining up with TRBD2. Germline V CDR1 and CDR2: SGDLS, YYNGEE. This CDR3 is built from 16 residues. The J segment lost 0 bases and the V segment lost 0 bases, leaving 2 bases of the junction unmatched.

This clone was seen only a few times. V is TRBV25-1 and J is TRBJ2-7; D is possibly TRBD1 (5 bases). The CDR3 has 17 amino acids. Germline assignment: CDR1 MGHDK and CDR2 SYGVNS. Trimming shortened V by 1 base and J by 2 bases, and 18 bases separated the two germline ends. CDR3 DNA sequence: TGTGCCAGCAGTGAATCCGACAGCAGTTCTTATCCCTACGAGCAGTACTTC. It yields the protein CASSESDSSSYPYEQYF.

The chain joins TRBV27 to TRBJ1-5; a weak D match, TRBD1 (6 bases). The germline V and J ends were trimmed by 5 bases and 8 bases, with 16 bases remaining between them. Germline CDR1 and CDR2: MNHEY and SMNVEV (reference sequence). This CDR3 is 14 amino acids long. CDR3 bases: TGTGCCAGCAGTCCTCGTAAGGGGGTAGAGCCCCAGCATTTT. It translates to CASSPRKGVEPQHF.

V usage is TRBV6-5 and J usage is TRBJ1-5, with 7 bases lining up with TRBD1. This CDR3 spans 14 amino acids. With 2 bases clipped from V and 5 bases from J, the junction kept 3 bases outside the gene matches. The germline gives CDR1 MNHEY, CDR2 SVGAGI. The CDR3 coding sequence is TGTGCCAGCAGTTACGGAGGGGGCCATCAGCCCCAGCATTTT. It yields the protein CASSYGGGHQPQHF.